Below, one T cell receptor beta chain is given with its context. Its antigen remains unknown. The germline CDR1 and CDR2 sequences are MNHEY and SVGAGI. Between the trimmed V and J ends, which lost 5 bases and 7 bases, there was a span of 11 bases. This CDR3 is 13 amino acids long. The analysis combined second doses at about 4 or about 12 weeks. The data were produced by immunoSEQ multiplex PCR, yet TCRdb's version contains in-frame clones alone and is incomplete. The sample records tens of thousands of clones, 88% being singletons. These data are taken from a study of T cell responses to AZD1222 COVID-19 vaccine. Study-wide results and caveats: Vaccination with two AZD1222 doses was followed by a rise in Spike-specific TCR breadth and depth. Donors, mostly white British, included more females; clonal diversity was possibly underestimated.

The chain carries TRBV6-5 and TRBJ2-2; no clear D. The TCR originated in an adult who received the AZD1222 COVID-19 vaccine. Here the sequenced sample was peripheral blood, taken 28 days after the second AZD1222 dose. The CDR3 DNA is TGTGCCAGCAGTCTCGACCCTGGCGGGGAGCTGTTTTTT. It is translated as CASSLDPGGELFF.